Listed below are T cell receptor beta chains from one sample, sequenced in a study of cytomegalovirus exposure and HLA in healthy donors. Method: immunoSEQ multiplex PCR; TCRdb's copy keeps in-frame clones and lacks some. The sample table sets out 100,000 to 150,000 clones. The sample consisted of PBMCs. Receptors were obtained from a middle-aged woman in good health and CMV-seropositive. CDR3s include the opening cysteine and the closing phenylalanine or tryptophan. The D gene is left open where the match is weak.

.	TRBV27	TRBJ1-1	TGTGCCAGCAGTTTAAATCGTAACACTGAAGCTTTCTTT	CASSLNRNTEAFF
.	TRBV19	TRBJ2-2	TGTGCCAGTAGTAGGCAGAACGCGGTCGGGGAGCTGTTTTTT	CASSRQNAVGELFF
TRBD2	TRBV19	TRBJ2-1	TGTGCCAGTATTAGCGGGAGTTCCCGTGAGCAGTTCTTC	CASISGSSREQFF
.	TRBV28	TRBJ1-3	TGTGCCAGCAGTTTCGAAGCTTCGGGAAACACCATATATTTT	CASSFEASGNTIYF
.	TRBV7-6	TRBJ2-3	TGTGCCAGCAGCCTACTCTACACAGATACGCAGTATTTT	CASSLLYTDTQYF
.	TRBV5-1	TRBJ2-7	TGCGCCAGCAGCGAAGACACCTACGGCTCCTACGAGCAGTACTTC	CASSEDTYGSYEQYF
TRBD1	TRBV28	TRBJ1-5	TGTGCCAGCACCACGACAGGGCAGAGCAATCAGCCCCAGCATTTT	CASTTTGQSNQPQHF
TRBD1	TRBV7-2	TRBJ1-2	TGTGCCAGCCGCTTAGGGGGCGAAGGCTACACCTTC	CASRLGGEGYTF
TRBD2	TRBV5-4	TRBJ2-7	TGTGCCAGCAGCCCAGAGCCTAGCGGGAGTCCCTACGAGCAGTACTTC	CASSPEPSGSPYEQYF
TRBD1	TRBV6-5	TRBJ1-5	TGTGCCAGCCGAAAAGACAGGGGATCTAATCAGCCCCAGCATTTT	CASRKDRGSNQPQHF
.	TRBV5-1	TRBJ2-3	TGCGCCAGCAGCTTGGTGCCTAGCTCGTCCACAGATACGCAGTATTTT	CASSLVPSSSTDTQYF
.	TRBV7-8	TRBJ1-5	TGTGCCAGCAGCTTAGGATTCCAGCGTCAGCCCCAGCATTTT	CASSLGFQRQPQHF
.	TRBV2	TRBJ1-6	TGTGCCAGCAGTGAAGCGGGGGGGCGGGAGCCCCTCCACTTT	CASSEAGGREPLHF
TRBD2	TRBV2	TRBJ2-3	TGTGCCAGACTAGCGGGAGGGAACACAGATACGCAGTATTTT	CARLAGGNTDTQYF
.	TRBV5-6	TRBJ1-1	TGTGCCAGCAGATTGGGGGGGGGAAAAGCTTTCTTT	CASRLGGGKAFF
.	TRBV19	TRBJ2-2	TGTGCCAGCCAAGCCTCGGTGGCCGGGGAGCTGTTTTTT	CASQASVAGELFF
.	TRBV7-2	TRBJ2-1	TGTGCCAGCAGCTTAGGTACCGAGAATGAGCAGTTCTTC	CASSLGTENEQFF
TRBD2	TRBV28	TRBJ2-7	TGTGCCAGCAGACTAGCGGCTACGTCCTACGAGCAGTACTTC	CASRLAATSYEQYF
.	TRBV28	TRBJ1-1	TGTGCCAGTTGTATGTACGGCACTGAAGCTTTCTTT	CASCMYGTEAFF
.	TRBV18	TRBJ2-4	TGTGCCAGCTCACCAGGGGACAAAATAGCCAAAAACATTCAGTACTTC	CASSPGDKIAKNIQYF
TRBD1	TRBV9	TRBJ1-4	TGTGCCAGCAGCCTCCCCGGGACAGGGAATGAAAAACTGTTTTTT	CASSLPGTGNEKLFF
.	TRBV2	TRBJ1-1	TGTGCCAGCAGTGGGCGGCTTGAAGCTTCCTTT	CASSGRLEASF
.	TRBV18	TRBJ1-2	TGTGCCAGCTCGCCGGAAGCGGCGTCGTTAACATATGGCTACACCTTC	CASSPEAASLTYGYTF
.	TRBV6-5	TRBJ2-5	TGTGCCAGCAGAACTCCGCCACGGGAGACCCAGTACTTC	CASRTPPRETQYF
.	TRBV10-3	TRBJ2-1	TGTGCCATCACCTCGGACTTAGGGAGCTCCTACAATGAGCAGTTCTTC	CAITSDLGSSYNEQFF
TRBD2	TRBV9	TRBJ2-6	TGTGCCAGCAGCGTAGAACGGGGGGGCGCCTCTGGGGCCAACGTCCTGACTTTC	CASSVERGGASGANVLTF
TRBD1	TRBV27	TRBJ2-5	TGTGCCAGCAGTTTAGGACAGGGGGCAGTGCAAGAGACCCAGTACTTC	CASSLGQGAVQETQYF
.	TRBV19	TRBJ2-7	TGTGCCAGTAGTTCCAGGGAAGGGGCCTACGAGCAGTACTTC	CASSSREGAYEQYF
.	TRBV11-2	TRBJ2-1	TGTGCCAGCAGCTTAGGTGGTAGAGGTCGGGAGCAGTTCTTC	CASSLGGRGREQFF
TRBD1	TRBV5-4	TRBJ2-7	TGTGCCAGCAGCCCCCAGGACAGGGGCCCAGTTGGCTCCTACGAGCAGTACTTC	CASSPQDRGPVGSYEQYF
.	TRBV7-9	TRBJ2-7	TGTGCCAGCAGCTTTCGGCAGGCCCCCAACCACGAGCAGTACTTC	CASSFRQAPNHEQYF
TRBD2	TRBV5-1	TRBJ2-7	TGCGCCAGCAGGAAAACTAGCGGGAGTCTCGTATCGTCCTACGAGCAGTACTTC	CASRKTSGSLVSSYEQYF
TRBD2	TRBV4-3	TRBJ2-6	TGCGCCAGCAGCCTGGATGCCCGTGGGGCTAGCGGGAGATACGGGGCCAACGTCCTGACTTTC	CASSLDARGASGRYGANVLTF
.	TRBV27	TRBJ2-7	TGTGCCAGCAGTTTATTTCGGTCTTACGAGCAGTACTTC	CASSLFRSYEQYF
TRBD2	TRBV4-3	TRBJ2-2	TGCGCCAGCAGCCAAAGGCGGGAGTGGCACGGGGAGCTGTTTTTT	CASSQRREWHGELFF
TRBD2	TRBV28	TRBJ2-3	TGTGCCAGCAGTTCCCTAGCGGGAGGGACAGATACGCAGTATTTT	CASSSLAGGTDTQYF
TRBD2	TRBV29-1	TRBJ2-7	TGCAGCGTTGGTGCGGGACTAGCGGGAGCCGAGCAGTACTTC	CSVGAGLAGAEQYF
.	TRBV27	TRBJ1-2	TGTGCCAGCAGTTTATATGGGGCGGACAGCAGTAACTATGGCTACACCTTC	CASSLYGADSSNYGYTF
.	TRBV28	TRBJ1-1	TGTGCCAGCAGTTTAATTACCCCCCCTCGGTTGGGGAGGAACACTGAAGCTTTCTTT	CASSLITPPRLGRNTEAFF
.	TRBV5-1	TRBJ2-2	TGCGCCAGCAGCTTTAGAGGGCCGGACACCGGGGAGCTGTTTTTT	CASSFRGPDTGELFF
.	TRBV19	TRBJ2-7	TGTGCCAGTAGTATAAGTGGCCAGATATACGAGCAGTACTTC	CASSISGQIYEQYF
.	TRBV28	TRBJ1-2	TGTGCCAGCAGTCCGACCAAGGGGTTCGACTATGGCTACACCTTC	CASSPTKGFDYGYTF
.	TRBV5-4	TRBJ2-1	TGTGCCAGCAGCTCCTTGGGGGGTCTCTCCTACAATGAGCAGTTCTTC	CASSSLGGLSYNEQFF
.	TRBV29-1	TRBJ1-4	TGCAGCGTTTTGTTGGGCAGAACTAATGAAAAACTGTTTTTT	CSVLLGRTNEKLFF
.	TRBV19	TRBJ1-2	TGTGCCAGTAGGCCAGCGGCGGGGAACTATGGCTACACCTTC	CASRPAAGNYGYTF
.	TRBV5-4	TRBJ2-2	TGTGCCAGCACCTCAAAACAGGGAACCACCGGGGAGCTGTTTTTT	CASTSKQGTTGELFF
.	TRBV7-9	TRBJ1-1	TGTGCCAGCAGCTTAGGGGAGTCTTCTGAAGCTTTCTTT	CASSLGESSEAFF
TRBD1	TRBV9	TRBJ2-5	TGTGCCAGCAGCGACCCCCGGGGACAGGGGCGAGAGACCCAGTACTTC	CASSDPRGQGRETQYF
TRBD1	TRBV5-4	TRBJ2-2	TGTGCCAGCAGCTTTGTCCAGGGGGCGACCGGGGAGCTGTTTTTT	CASSFVQGATGELFF
.	TRBV15	TRBJ1-1	TGTGCCACCAGCAGAGATTTAGCGGGGAACACCGAAGCTTTCTTT	CATSRDLAGNTEAFF
.	TRBV7-7	TRBJ2-1	TGTGCTAGCGCTGAGGGGAGGGGGTACAATGAGCAGTTCTTC	CASAEGRGYNEQFF
.	TRBV19	TRBJ1-3	TGTGCCAGTAGTATTTGGAGCTCTGGAAACACCATATATTTT	CASSIWSSGNTIYF
TRBD1	TRBV7-3	TRBJ2-2	TGTGCCAGCAGTCAAGGGGGGACAGGGGACCCCAATCCGAACACCGGGGAGCTGTTTTTT	CASSQGGTGDPNPNTGELFF
TRBD2	TRBV10-1	TRBJ2-1	TGCGCCAGCAGTGAGTCACTTACGGGAGGGCCCGACAATGAGCAGTTCTTC	CASSESLTGGPDNEQFF
.	TRBV27	TRBJ2-6	TGTGCCAGCAGCCGACAGGCCCCCTCTGGGGCCAACGTCCTGACTTTC	CASSRQAPSGANVLTF
TRBD2	TRBV6-5	TRBJ2-7	TGTGCCAGCAGCCACCGGACTAGCGGCTACGAGCAGTACTTC	CASSHRTSGYEQYF
TRBD2	TRBV5-6	TRBJ2-7	TGTGCCAGCAGCCCATTGACTAGCGGGAGATCGTCGGAAGAGCAGTACTTC	CASSPLTSGRSSEEQYF
.	TRBV28	TRBJ1-5	TGTGCCACCAAAAGGGGCGATTATCAGCCCCAGCATTTT	CATKRGDYQPQHF